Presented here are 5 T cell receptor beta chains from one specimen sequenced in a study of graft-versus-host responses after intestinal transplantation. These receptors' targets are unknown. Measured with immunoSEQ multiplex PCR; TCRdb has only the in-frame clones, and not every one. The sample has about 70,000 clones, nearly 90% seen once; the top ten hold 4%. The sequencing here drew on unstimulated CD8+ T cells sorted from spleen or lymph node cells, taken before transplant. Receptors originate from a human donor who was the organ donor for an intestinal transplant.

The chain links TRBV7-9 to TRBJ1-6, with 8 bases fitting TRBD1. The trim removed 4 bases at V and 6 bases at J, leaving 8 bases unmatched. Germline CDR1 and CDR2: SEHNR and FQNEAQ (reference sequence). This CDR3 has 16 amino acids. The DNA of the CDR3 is TGTGCCAGCAGCTCCCAGGGGGCGCTAGGTAATTCACCCCTCCACTTT. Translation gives CASSSQGALGNSPLHF.

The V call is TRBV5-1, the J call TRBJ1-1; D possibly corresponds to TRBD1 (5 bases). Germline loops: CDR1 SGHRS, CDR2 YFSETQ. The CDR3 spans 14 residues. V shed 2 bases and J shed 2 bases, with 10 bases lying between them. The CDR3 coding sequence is TGCGCCAGCAGCTTCGTCGGGGGTAACACTGAAGCTTTCTTT. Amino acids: CASSFVGGNTEAFF.

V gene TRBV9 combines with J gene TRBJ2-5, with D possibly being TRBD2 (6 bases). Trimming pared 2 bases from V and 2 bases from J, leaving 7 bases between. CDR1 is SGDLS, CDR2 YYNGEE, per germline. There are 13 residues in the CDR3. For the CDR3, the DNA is TGTGCCAGCAGCGTGGGGGGACAAGAGACCCAGTACTTC. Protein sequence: CASSVGGQETQYF.

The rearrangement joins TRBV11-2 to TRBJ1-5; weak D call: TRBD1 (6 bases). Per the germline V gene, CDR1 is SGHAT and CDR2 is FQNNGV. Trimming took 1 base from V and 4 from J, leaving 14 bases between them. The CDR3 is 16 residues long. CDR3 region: CASSLGSTGRNQPQHF. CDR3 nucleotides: TGTGCCAGCAGCTTAGGTAGTACAGGGCGGAATCAGCCCCAGCATTTT. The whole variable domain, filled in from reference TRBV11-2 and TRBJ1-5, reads EAGVAQSPRYKIIEKRQSVAFWCNPISGHATLYWYQQILGQGPKLLIQFQNNGVVDDSQLPKDRFSAERLKGVDSTLKIQPAKLEDSAVYLCASSLGSTGRNQPQHFGDGTRLSIL.

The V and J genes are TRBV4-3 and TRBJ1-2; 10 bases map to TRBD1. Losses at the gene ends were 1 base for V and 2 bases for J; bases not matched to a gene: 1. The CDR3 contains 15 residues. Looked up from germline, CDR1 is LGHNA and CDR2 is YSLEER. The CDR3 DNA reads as TGCGCCAGCAGCCAAGGGGGACAGGGGAACTATGGCTACACCTTC. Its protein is CASSQGGQGNYGYTF.